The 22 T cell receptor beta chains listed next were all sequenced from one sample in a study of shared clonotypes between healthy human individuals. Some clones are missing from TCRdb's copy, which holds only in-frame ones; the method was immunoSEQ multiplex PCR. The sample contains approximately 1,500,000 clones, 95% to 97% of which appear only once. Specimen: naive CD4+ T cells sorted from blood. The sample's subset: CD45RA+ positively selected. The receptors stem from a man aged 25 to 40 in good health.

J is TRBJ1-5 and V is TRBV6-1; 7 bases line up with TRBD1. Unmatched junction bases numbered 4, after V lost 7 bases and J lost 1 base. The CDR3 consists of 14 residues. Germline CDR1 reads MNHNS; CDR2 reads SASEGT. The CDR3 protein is CASILQGSNQPQHF. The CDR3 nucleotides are TGTGCCAGCATTTTACAGGGGAGCAATCAGCCCCAGCATTTT.

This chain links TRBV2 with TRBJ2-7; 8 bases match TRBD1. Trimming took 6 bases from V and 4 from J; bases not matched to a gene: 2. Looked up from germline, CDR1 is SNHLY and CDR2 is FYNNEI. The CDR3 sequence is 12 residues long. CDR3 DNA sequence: TGTGCCAGCAGGGGGGACAGGTACGAGCAGTACTTC. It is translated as CASRGDRYEQYF. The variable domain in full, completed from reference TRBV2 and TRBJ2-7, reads EPEVTQTPSHQVTQMGQEVILRCVPISNHLYFYWYRQILGQKVEFLVSFYNNEISEKSEIFDDQFSVERPDGSNFTLKIRSTKLEDSAMYFCASRGDRYEQYFGPGTRLTVT.

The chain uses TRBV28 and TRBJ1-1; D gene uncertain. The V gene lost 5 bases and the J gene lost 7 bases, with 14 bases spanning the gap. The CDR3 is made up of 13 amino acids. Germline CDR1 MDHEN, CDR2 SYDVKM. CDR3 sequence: CASSPVAASEAFF. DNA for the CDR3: TGTGCCAGCAGTCCTGTGGCCGCGAGTGAAGCTTTCTTT.

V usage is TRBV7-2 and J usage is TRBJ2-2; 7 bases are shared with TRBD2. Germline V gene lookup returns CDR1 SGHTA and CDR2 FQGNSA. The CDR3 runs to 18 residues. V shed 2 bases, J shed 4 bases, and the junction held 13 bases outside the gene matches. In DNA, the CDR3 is TGTGCCAGCAGCTTATTTCCGTTGGCGGGAGCGGGCACCGGGGAGCTGTTTTTT. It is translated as CASSLFPLAGAGTGELFF.

DNA of the CDR3: TGTGCCTGGAGTGATACTGATCAGCCCCAGCATTTT. Translating it yields CAWSDTDQPQHF. The V gene is TRBV30, the J gene TRBJ1-5; no clear D. V was pared by 1 base and J by 5 bases, with 6 bases between. CDR1 GTSNPN and CDR2 SVGIG come from the germline V gene (reference sequence). The CDR3 consists of 12 residues.

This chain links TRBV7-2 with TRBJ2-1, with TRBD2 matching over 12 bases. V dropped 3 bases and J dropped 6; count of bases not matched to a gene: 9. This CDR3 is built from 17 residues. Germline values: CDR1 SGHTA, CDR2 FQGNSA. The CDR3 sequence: CASSFSQGLAGINEQFF. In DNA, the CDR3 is TGTGCCAGCAGCTTCTCCCAAGGACTAGCGGGAATCAATGAGCAGTTCTTC.

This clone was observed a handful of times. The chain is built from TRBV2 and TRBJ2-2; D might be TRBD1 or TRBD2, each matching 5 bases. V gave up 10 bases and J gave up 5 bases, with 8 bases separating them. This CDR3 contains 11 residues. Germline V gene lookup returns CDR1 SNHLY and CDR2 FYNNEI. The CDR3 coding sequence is TGTGCCACGGGGCTAACCGGGGAGCTGTTTTTT. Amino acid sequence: CATGLTGELFF.

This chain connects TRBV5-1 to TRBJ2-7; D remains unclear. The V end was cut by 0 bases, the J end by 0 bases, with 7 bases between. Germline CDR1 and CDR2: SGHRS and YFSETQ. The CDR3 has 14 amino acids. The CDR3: CASSLAEYSYEQYF. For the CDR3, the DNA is TGCGCCAGCAGCTTGGCGGAATACTCCTACGAGCAGTACTTC.

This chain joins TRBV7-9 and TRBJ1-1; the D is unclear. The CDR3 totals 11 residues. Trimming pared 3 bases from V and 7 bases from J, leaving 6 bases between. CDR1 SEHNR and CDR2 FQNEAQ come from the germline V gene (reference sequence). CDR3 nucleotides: TGTGCCAGCAGCTTCGGAAGTGAAGCTTTCTTT. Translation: CASSFGSEAFF.

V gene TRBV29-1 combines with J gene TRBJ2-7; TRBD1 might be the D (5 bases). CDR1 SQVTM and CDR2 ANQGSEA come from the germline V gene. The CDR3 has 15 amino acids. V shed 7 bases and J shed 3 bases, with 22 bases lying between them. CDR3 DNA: TGCAGCGGATCGACAGATTCCCTCGGAAGCTACGAGCAGTACTTC. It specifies CSGSTDSLGSYEQYF.

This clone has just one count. Here the CDR3 DNA reads TGTGCCATCAGTGAGATCGGCCAAGCGGGAGGGCACGAGCAGTACTTC. Its protein is CAISEIGQAGGHEQYF. J is TRBJ2-7 and V is TRBV10-3, with 10 bases that match TRBD2. With V trimmed by 2 bases and J by 5 bases, 9 bases remained unmatched. CDR1 is ENHRY and CDR2 is SYGVKD in the germline V gene. This CDR3 spans 16 amino acids.

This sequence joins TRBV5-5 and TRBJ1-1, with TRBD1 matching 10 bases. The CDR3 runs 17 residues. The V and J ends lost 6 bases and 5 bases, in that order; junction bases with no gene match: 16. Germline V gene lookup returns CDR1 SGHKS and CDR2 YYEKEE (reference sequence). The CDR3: CASNPGQGDVRGTEAFF. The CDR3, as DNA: TGTGCCAGCAACCCTGGACAGGGGGATGTTCGAGGGACTGAAGCTTTCTTT.

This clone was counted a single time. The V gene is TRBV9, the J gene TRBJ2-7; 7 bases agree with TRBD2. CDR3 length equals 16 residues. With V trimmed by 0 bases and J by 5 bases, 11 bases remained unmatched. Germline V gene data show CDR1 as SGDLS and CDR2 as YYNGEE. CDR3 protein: CASSVEAGAVQHEQYF. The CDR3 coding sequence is TGTGCCAGCAGCGTAGAGGCGGGAGCCGTTCAGCACGAGCAGTACTTC. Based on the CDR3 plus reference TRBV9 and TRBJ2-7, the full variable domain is DSGVTQTPKHLITATGQRVTLRCSPRSGDLSVYWYQQSLDQGLQFLIQYYNGEERAKGNILERFSAQQFPDLHSELNLSSLELGDSALYFCASSVEAGAVQHEQYFGPGTRLTVT.

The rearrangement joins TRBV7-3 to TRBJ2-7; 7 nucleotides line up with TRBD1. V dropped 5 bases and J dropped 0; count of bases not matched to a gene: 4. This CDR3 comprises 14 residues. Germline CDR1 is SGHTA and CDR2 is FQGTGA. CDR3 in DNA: TGTGCCAGCAGCCAAGGACAGGCCTCCTACGAGCAGTACTTC. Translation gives CASSQGQASYEQYF.

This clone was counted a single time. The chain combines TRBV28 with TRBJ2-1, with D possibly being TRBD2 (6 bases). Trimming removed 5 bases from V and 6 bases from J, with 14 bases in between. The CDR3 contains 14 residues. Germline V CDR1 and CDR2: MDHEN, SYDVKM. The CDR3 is CASSTRGRSNEQFF. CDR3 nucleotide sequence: TGTGCCAGCAGTACCCGGGGGAGGTCCAATGAGCAGTTCTTC.

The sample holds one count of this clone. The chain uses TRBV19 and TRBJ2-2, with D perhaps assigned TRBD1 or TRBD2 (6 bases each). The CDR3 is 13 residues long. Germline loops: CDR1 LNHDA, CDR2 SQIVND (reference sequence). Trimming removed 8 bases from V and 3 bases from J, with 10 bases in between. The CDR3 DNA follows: TGTGCCAGTGCGGGACAACACACCGGGGAGCTGTTTTTT. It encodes CASAGQHTGELFF.

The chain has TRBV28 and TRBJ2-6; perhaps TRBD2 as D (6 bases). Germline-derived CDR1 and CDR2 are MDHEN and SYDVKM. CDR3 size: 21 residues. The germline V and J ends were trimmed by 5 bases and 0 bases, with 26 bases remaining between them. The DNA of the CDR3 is TGTGCCAGCAGTATATATATGTGGGACTTCTCCCTGAGCTCTGGGGCCAACGTCCTGACTTTC. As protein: CASSIYMWDFSLSSGANVLTF.

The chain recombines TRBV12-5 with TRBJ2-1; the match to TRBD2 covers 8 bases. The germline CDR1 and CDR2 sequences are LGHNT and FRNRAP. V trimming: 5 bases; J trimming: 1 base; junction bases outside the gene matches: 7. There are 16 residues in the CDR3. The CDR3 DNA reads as TGTGCTAGTGGTCCGTCTGGCGGGAGGTCCTACAATGAGCAGTTCTTC. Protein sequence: CASGPSGGRSYNEQFF.

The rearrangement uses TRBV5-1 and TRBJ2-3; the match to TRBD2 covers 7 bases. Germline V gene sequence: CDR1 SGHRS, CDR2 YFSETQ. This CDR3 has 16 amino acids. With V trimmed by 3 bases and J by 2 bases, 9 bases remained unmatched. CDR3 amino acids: CASSSAGVLVTDTQYF. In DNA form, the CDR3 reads TGCGCCAGCAGCTCCGCGGGAGTCTTGGTCACAGATACGCAGTATTTT.

The CDR3 nucleotides read TGTGCCACCAGCAGAGATGGACTAGCGGGAAGAGAGACCCAGTACTTC. Protein sequence: CATSRDGLAGRETQYF. The chain employs TRBV15 and TRBJ2-5; 12 bases line up with TRBD2. V dropped 0 bases and J dropped 4; count of bases not matched to a gene: 3. The CDR3 has 16 residues. CDR1 LNHNV and CDR2 YYDKDF come from the germline V gene (reference sequence). Together with reference TRBV15 and TRBJ2-5, the CDR3 gives the full variable domain: DAMVIQNPRYQVTQFGKPVTLSCSQTLNHNVMYWYQQKSSQAPKLLFHYYDKDFNNEADTPDNFQSRRPNTSFCFLDIRSPGLGDTAMYLCATSRDGLAGRETQYFGPGTRLLVL.

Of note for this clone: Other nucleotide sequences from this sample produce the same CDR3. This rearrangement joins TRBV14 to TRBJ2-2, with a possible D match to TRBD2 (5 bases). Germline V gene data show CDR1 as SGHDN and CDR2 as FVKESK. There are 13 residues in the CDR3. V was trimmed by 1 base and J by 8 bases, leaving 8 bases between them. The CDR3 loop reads CASSQVLAGELFF. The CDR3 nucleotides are TGTGCCAGCAGCCAAGTGCTAGCTGGGGAGCTGTTTTTT.

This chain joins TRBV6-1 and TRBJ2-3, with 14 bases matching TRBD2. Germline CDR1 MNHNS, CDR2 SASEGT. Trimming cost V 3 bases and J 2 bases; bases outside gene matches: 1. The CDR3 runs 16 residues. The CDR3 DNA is TGTGCCAGCAGTGAGGGACTAGCGGGAGCCACAGATACGCAGTATTTT. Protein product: CASSEGLAGATDTQYF.